The 10 T cell receptor beta chains presented below share a single source sample, sequenced in a study of blood T cell repertoires in COVID-19. Data came from immunoSEQ multiplex PCR; TCRdb stores just in-frame clones and leaves some out. The table records a few hundred thousand clones, about 88% of them present only once. Sequenced sample: peripheral blood. The receptors originated from a woman aged 70-85 years with active or convalescent COVID-19.

The table lists this clone with a count of one. The chain recombines TRBV5-6 with TRBJ1-2; 9 nucleotides line up with TRBD1. V dropped 2 bases and J dropped 7; count of bases not matched to a gene: 6. This CDR3 contains 14 residues. Per the germline V gene, CDR1 is SGHDT and CDR2 is YYEEEE. The CDR3 DNA is TGTGCCAGCAGCTTAGGACAGGGGTTCGGTGGCTACACCTTC. Translating gives CASSLGQGFGGYTF.

The chain couples TRBV5-1 to TRBJ1-1; TRBD1 agrees at 7 bases. CDR1 and CDR2 from the germline V gene are SGHRS and YFSETQ. This CDR3 comprises 13 residues. The J segment lost 3 bases and the V segment lost 2 bases, leaving 1 base of the junction unmatched. The chain's CDR3 is CASSFTGDTEAFF. The CDR3 coding sequence is TGCGCCAGCAGCTTTACAGGGGACACTGAAGCTTTCTTT.

The gene calls are TRBV11-2 and TRBJ2-7, with 8 bases lining up with TRBD1. V trimming: 0 bases; J trimming: 4 bases; junction bases outside the gene matches: 2. The CDR3 is 14 residues long. CDR1 is SGHAT and CDR2 is FQNNGV in the germline V gene. CDR3 in amino acids: CASSLDNRGYEQYF. DNA of the CDR3: TGTGCCAGCAGCTTAGACAACAGGGGGTACGAGCAGTACTTC.

The CDR3 spells CASILTGGGEAFF. CDR3 bases: TGTGCCAGCATCCTGACAGGGGGCGGTGAAGCTTTCTTT. The genes are TRBV12-3 or TRBV12-4 and TRBJ1-1; 10 bases align to TRBD1. V trimming: 7 bases; J trimming: 7 bases; junction bases outside the gene matches: 6. The CDR3 totals 13 residues.

This clone came up once. V usage is TRBV12-3 or TRBV12-4 and J usage is TRBJ1-4; no clear D. The V gene lost 6 bases and the J gene lost 7 bases, with 12 bases spanning the gap. The CDR3 has 13 residues. The CDR3 DNA reads as TGTGCCAGCAGCGTTTTGGGCAGTGAAAAACTGTTTTTT. Translation gives CASSVLGSEKLFF.

The rearrangement joins TRBV3-1 (or the pseudogene TRBV3-2) to TRBJ2-7; tentatively, D is TRBD1 (6 bases). CDR3 length equals 15 residues. Between the trimmed V and J ends, which lost 4 bases and 5 bases, there was a span of 18 bases. Per germline, CDR1 LGHDT and CDR2 YNNKEL (reference sequence). As DNA, the CDR3 is TGTGCCAGCAGCCGGACAGCCTCTCGGGGTCACGAGCAGTACTTC. The encoded protein is CASSRTASRGHEQYF.

The chain recombines TRBV2 with TRBJ1-5; the D is unclear. This CDR3 is 17 amino acids long. Looked up from germline, CDR1 is SNHLY and CDR2 is FYNNEI. V dropped 4 bases and J dropped 0 bases, with 16 bases sitting between them. CDR3 nucleotides: TGTGCCAGCAGTGGGACCCGGAGGGCTTATAGCAATCAGCCCCAGCATTTT. Its translation is CASSGTRRAYSNQPQHF.

The chain has TRBV6-5 and TRBJ1-5, with D hard to call. Germline V gene data show CDR1 as MNHEY and CDR2 as SVGAGI. This CDR3 is built from 15 residues. V gave up 5 bases and J gave up 0 bases, with 11 bases separating them. CDR3 in DNA: TGTGCCAGCAGTCTATTACTTGATAGCAATCAGCCCCAGCATTTT. Translated: CASSLLLDSNQPQHF.

The chain links TRBV11-2 to TRBJ1-3, with D uncertain. Germline values: CDR1 SGHAT, CDR2 FQNNGV. The CDR3 is 12 amino acids. V lost 5 bases, J lost 2 bases, and 4 bases lay in between. The CDR3 is CASSLAGNTIYF. The CDR3 DNA reads as TGTGCCAGCAGCCTCGCTGGAAACACCATATATTTT.

The rearrangement uses TRBV5-1 and TRBJ1-1; TRBD1 matches 7 bases. The CDR3 length is 15 residues. After removal of 4 bases from V and 3 bases from J, the junction contained 9 bases not matched to a gene. In germline, CDR1 is SGHRS, CDR2 YFSETQ. The CDR3 nucleotides read TGCGCCAGCAGCCAGATACAGGGGAGGCACACTGAAGCTTTCTTT. Translation gives CASSQIQGRHTEAFF.